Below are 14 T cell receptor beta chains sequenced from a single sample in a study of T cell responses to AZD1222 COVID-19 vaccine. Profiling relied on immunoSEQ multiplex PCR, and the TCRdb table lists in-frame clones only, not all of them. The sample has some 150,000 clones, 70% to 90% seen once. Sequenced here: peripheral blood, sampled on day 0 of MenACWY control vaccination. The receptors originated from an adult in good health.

CDR3 residues: CASNRENWLTENYEQYF. The CDR3 bases are TGTGCCAGCAATCGGGAAAACTGGCTAACAGAGAACTACGAGCAGTACTTC. The genes are TRBV7-3 and TRBJ2-7, with D maybe TRBD2 (5 bases). Germline loops: CDR1 SGHTA, CDR2 FQGTGA. The CDR3 covers 17 residues. With 7 bases removed from V and 3 bases from J, the gap between germline ends came to 25 bases.

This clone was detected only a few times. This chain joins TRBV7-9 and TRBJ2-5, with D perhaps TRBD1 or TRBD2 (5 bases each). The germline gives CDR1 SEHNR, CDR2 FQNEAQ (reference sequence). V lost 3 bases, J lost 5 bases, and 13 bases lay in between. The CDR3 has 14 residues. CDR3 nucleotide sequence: TGTGCCAGCAGCTTCTACGGGACGAGGGAGACCCAGTACTTC. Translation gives CASSFYGTRETQYF. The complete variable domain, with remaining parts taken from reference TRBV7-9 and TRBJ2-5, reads DTGVSQNPRHKITKRGQNVTFRCDPISEHNRLYWYRQTLGQGPEFLTYFQNEAQLEKSRLLSDRFSAERPKGSFSTLEIQRTEQGDSAMYLCASSFYGTRETQYFGPGTRLLVL.

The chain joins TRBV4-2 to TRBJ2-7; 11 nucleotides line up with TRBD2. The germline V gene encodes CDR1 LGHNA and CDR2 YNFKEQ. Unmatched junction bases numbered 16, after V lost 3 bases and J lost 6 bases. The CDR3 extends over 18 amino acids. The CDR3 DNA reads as TGTGCCAGCAGCCATCAATTAGCGGGAGGGCCTAATTTCGTCGAGCAGTACTTC. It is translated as CASSHQLAGGPNFVEQYF.

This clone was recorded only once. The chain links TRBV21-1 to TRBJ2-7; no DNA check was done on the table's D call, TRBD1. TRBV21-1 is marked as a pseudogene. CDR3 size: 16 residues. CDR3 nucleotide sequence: TGTGCCAGCAGCAATCTACAGCCGACAGGGTCCTACGAGCAGTACTTC. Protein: CASSNLQPTGSYEQYF.

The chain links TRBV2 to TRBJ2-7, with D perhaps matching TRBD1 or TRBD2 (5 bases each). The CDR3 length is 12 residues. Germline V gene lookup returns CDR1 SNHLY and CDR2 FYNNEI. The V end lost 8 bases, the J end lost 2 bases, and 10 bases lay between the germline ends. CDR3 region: CASEGQTYEQYF. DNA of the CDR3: TGTGCCAGCGAGGGGCAAACCTACGAGCAGTACTTC.

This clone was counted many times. The CDR3 here is CASSQEGPGYNSPLHF. In DNA, the CDR3 is TGCGCCAGCAGCCAAGAAGGGCCAGGGTATAATTCACCCCTCCACTTT. J is TRBJ1-6 and V is TRBV4-1; tentatively, D is TRBD1 (5 bases). The CDR3 runs to 16 residues. CDR1 is MGHRA, CDR2 YSYEKL, per germline. The V gene lost 0 bases and the J gene lost 4 bases, with 10 bases spanning the gap.

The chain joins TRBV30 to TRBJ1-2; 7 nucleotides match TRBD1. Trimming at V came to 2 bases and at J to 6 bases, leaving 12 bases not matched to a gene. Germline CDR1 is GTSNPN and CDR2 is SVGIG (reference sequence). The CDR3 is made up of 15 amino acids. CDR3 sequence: CAWSMGQSSSDGYTF. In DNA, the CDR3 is TGTGCCTGGAGTATGGGACAGTCAAGTAGTGATGGCTACACCTTC.

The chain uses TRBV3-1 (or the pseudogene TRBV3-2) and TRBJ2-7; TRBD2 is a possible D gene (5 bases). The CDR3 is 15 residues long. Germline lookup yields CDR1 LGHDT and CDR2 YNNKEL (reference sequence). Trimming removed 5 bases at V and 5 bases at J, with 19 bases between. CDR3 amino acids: CASSYRKREGNEQYF. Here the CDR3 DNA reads TGTGCCAGCAGCTACCGGAAAAGAGAGGGAAACGAGCAGTACTTC.

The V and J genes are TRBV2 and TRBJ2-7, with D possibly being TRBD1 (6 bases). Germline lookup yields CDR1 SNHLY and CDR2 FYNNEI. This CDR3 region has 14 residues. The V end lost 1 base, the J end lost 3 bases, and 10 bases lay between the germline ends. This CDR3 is CASSEENRVYEQYF. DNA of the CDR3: TGTGCCAGCAGTGAAGAGAACAGGGTCTACGAGCAGTACTTC.

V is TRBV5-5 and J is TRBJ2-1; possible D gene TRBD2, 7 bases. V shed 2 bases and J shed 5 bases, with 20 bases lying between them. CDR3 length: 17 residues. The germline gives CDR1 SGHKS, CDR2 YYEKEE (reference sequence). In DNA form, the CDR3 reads TGTGCCAGCAGCTTAACCCTAAGGGGGGGGCTCAACAATGAGCAGTTCTTC. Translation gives CASSLTLRGGLNNEQFF.

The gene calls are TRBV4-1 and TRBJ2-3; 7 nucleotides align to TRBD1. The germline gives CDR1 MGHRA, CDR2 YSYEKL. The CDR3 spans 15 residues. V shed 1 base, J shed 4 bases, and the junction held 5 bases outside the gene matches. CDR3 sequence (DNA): TGCGCCAGCAGCCAAGCTGACAGGGTCCCAGATACGCAGTATTTT. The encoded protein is CASSQADRVPDTQYF.

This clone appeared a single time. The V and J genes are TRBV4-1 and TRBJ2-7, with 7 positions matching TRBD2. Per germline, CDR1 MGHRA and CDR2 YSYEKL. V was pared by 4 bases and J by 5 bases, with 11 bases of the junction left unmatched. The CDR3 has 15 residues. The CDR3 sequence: CASSLSGTTENEQYF. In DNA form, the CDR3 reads TGCGCCAGCAGCCTCTCCGGGACTACGGAGAACGAGCAGTACTTC.

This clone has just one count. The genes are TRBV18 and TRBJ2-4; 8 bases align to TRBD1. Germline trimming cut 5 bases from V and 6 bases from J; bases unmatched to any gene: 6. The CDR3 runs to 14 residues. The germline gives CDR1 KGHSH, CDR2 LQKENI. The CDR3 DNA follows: TGTGCCAGCTCAACCGGGACAGGCGTAAACATTCAGTACTTC. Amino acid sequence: CASSTGTGVNIQYF.

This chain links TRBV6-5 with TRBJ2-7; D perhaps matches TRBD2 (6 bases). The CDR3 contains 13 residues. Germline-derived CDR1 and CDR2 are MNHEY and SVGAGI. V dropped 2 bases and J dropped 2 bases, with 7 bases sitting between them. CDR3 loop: CASSYREAYEQYF. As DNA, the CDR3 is TGTGCCAGCAGTTACAGGGAGGCCTACGAGCAGTACTTC.